This T cell receptor (beta chain) was found in a study of T-cell reconstitution after alpha-beta-depleted transplantation in children. The library targeted TCRbeta and was prepared with unique molecular identifiers. TCRdb used MiXCR to reprocess the PCR reads, holding one entry per CDR3 protein. The sample has 190,000 or so distinct CDR3 sequences; 14% to 15% are singletons. Ten or more counts support this clonotype. Sequencing was performed on PBMCs from the stem cell graft donor, taken from the stem cell graft. The sequence was obtained from a human donor who donated a stem cell graft to a child with acute lymphoblastic leukemia.

DNA for the CDR3: TGTGCCTGGACTAGCGGGAGGGATACGCAGTATTTT. Residues: CAWTSGRDTQYF. The chain employs TRBV30 and TRBJ2-3, with 11 bases matching TRBD2. The CDR3 has 12 residues. The J segment lost 6 bases and the V segment lost 4 bases, leaving 0 bases of the junction unmatched. Germline V lookup: CDR1 GTSNPN, CDR2 SVGIG (reference sequence).